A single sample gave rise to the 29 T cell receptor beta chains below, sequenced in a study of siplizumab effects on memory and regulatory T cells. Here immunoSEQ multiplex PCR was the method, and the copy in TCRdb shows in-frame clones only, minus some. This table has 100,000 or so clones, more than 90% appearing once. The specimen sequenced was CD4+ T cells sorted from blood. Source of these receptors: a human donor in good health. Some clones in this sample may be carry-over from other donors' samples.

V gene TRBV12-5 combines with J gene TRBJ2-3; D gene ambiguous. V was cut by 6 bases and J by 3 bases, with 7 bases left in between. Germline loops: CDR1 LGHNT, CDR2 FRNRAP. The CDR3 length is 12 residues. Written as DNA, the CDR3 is TGTGCTAGTGGCCAGAAAACAGATACGCAGTATTTT. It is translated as CASGQKTDTQYF.

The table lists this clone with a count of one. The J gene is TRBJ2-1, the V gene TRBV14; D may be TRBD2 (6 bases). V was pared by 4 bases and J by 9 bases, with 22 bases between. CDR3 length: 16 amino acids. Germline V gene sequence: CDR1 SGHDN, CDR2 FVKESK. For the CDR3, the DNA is TGTGCCAGCAGCCTGGAGGGCAGGGCGAGTTTTAGTGAGCAGTTCTTC. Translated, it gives CASSLEGRASFSEQFF.

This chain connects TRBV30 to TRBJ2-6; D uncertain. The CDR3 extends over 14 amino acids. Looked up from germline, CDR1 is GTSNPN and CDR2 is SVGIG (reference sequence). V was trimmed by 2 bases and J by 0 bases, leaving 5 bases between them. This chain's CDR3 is CAWSQNSGANVLTF. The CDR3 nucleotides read TGTGCCTGGAGTCAGAACTCTGGGGCCAACGTCCTGACTTTC.

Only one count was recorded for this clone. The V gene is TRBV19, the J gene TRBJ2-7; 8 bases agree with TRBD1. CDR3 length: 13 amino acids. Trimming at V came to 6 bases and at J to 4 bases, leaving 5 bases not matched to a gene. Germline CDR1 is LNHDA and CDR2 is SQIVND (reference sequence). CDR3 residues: CASRAQGAYEQYF. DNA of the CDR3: TGTGCCAGTAGGGCGCAGGGGGCATACGAGCAGTACTTC.

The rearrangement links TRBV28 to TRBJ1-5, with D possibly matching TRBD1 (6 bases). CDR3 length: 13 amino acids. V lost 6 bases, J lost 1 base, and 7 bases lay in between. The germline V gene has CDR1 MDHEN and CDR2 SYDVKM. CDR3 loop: CASRGQSNQPQHF. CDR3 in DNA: TGTGCCAGCAGAGGACAGAGCAATCAGCCCCAGCATTTT.

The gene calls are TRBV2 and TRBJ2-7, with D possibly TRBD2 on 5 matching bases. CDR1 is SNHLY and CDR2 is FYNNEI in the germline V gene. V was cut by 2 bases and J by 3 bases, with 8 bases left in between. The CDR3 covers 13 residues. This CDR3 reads CASSERRLYEQYF. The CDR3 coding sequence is TGTGCCAGCAGTGAACGGAGGCTCTACGAGCAGTACTTC.

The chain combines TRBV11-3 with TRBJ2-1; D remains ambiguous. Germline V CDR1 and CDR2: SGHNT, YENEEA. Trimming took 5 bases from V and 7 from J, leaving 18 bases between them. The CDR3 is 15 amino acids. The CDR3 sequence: CASSRFSGVANEQFF. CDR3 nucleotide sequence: TGTGCCAGCAGCCGATTTTCCGGAGTAGCTAATGAGCAGTTCTTC.

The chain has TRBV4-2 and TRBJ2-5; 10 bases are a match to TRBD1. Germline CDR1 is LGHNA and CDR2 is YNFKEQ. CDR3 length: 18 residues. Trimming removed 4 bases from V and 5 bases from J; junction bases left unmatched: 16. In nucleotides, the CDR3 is TGTGCCAGCAGCCGTAGACAGGGGGCGGATCCGTTAACCGAGACCCAGTACTTC. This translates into CASSRRQGADPLTETQYF.

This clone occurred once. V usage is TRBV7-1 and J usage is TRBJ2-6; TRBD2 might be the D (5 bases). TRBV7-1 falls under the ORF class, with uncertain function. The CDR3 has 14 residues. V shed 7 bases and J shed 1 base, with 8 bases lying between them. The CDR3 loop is CASTEGSGANVLTF. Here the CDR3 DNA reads TGTGCCAGCACTGAGGGATCTGGGGCCAACGTCCTGACTTTC.

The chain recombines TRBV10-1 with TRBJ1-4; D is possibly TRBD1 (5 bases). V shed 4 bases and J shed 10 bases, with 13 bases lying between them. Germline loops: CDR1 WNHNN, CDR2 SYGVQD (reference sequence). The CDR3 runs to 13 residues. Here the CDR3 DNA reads TGCGCCAGCAGTGGGGACTTAAAGGGAAAACTGTTTTTT. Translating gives CASSGDLKGKLFF.

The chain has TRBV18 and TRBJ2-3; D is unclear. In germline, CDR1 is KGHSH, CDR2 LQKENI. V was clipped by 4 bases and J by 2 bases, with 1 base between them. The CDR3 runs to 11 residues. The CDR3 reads CASSLTDTQYF. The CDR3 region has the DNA TGTGCCAGCTCACTCACAGATACGCAGTATTTT. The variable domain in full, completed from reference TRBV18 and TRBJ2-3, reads NAGVMQNPRHLVRRRGQEARLRCSPMKGHSHVYWYRQLPEEGLKFMVYLQKENIIDESGMPKERFSAEFPKEGPSILRIQQVVRGDSAAYFCASSLTDTQYFGPGTRLTVL.

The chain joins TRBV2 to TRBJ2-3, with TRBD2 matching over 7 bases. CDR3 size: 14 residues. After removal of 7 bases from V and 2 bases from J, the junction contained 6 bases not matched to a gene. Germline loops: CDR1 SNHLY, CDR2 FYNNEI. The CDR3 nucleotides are TGTGCCAGCAAGGAGCGGGATTTCACAGATACGCAGTATTTT. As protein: CASKERDFTDTQYF.

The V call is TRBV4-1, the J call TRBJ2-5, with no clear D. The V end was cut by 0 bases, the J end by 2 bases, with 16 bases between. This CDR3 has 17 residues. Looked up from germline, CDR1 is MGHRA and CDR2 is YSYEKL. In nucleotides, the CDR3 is TGCGCCAGCAGCCAAGAAGGATCGGCTTGGGCACAAGAGACCCAGTACTTC. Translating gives CASSQEGSAWAQETQYF.

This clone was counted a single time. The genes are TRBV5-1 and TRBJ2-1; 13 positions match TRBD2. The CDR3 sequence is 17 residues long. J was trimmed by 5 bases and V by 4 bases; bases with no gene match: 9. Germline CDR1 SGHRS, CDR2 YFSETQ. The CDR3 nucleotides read TGCGCCAGCAGCCCAGGACTAGCGGGAGTGTCCCACAATGAGCAGTTCTTC. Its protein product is CASSPGLAGVSHNEQFF.

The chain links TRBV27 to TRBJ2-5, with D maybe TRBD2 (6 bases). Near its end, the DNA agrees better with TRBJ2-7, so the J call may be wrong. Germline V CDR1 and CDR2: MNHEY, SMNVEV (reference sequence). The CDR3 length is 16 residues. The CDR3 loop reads CASSLSGGSWTYEQYF. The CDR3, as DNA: TGTGCCAGCAGTTTATCGGGAGGATCCTGGACCTACGAGCAGTACTTC.

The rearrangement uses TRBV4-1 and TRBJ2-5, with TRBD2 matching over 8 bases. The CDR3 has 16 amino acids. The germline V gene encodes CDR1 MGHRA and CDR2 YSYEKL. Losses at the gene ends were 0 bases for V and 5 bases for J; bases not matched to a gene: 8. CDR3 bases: TGCGCCAGCAGCCAAGATCACGGGAGGGCCGGGGAGACCCAGTACTTC. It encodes CASSQDHGRAGETQYF.

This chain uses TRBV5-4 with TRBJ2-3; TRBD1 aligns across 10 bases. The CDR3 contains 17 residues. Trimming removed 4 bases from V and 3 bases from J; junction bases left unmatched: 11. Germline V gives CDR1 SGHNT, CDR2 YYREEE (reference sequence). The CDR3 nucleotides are TGTGCCAGCAGCCCGATGACCGGGACAGGGGAGACAGATACGCAGTATTTT. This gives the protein CASSPMTGTGETDTQYF. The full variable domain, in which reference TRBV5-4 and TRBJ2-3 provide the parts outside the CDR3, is ETGVTQSPTHLIKTRGQQVTLRCSSQSGHNTVSWYQQALGQGPQFIFQYYREEENGRGNFPPRFSGLQFPNYSSELNVNALELDDSALYLCASSPMTGTGETDTQYFGPGTRLTVL.

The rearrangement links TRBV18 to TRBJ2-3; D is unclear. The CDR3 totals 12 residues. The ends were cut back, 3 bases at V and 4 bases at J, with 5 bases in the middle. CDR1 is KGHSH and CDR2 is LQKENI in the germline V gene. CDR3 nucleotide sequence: TGTGCCAGCTCACCGATCCCAGATACGCAGTATTTT. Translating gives CASSPIPDTQYF.

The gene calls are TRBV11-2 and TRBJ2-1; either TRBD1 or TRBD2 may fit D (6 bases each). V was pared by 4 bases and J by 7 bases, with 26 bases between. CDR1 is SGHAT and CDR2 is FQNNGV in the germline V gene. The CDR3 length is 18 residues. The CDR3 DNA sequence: TGTGCCAGCAGCTCCAGGTTCCAGGGAACGGCGGGACATAATGAGCAGTTCTTC. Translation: CASSSRFQGTAGHNEQFF.

The CDR3 DNA is TGTGCCACCAGCAGAGAGACAGACTACGAGCAGTACTTC. It yields the protein CATSRETDYEQYF. This chain joins TRBV15 and TRBJ2-7; a possible D gene is TRBD1 (5 bases). The CDR3 length is 13 residues. Germline V gene data show CDR1 as LNHNV and CDR2 as YYDKDF (reference sequence). The V end lost 0 bases, the J end lost 3 bases, and 6 bases lay between the germline ends.

The CDR3 loop is CASSLDGFPNTEAFF. The DNA for the CDR3 is TGCGCCAGCAGCTTGGATGGGTTCCCGAACACTGAAGCTTTCTTT. The V and J genes are TRBV5-1 and TRBJ1-1; D gene ambiguous. The CDR3 extends over 15 amino acids. Trimming pared 0 bases from V and 1 base from J, leaving 10 bases between. Germline CDR1 SGHRS, CDR2 YFSETQ.

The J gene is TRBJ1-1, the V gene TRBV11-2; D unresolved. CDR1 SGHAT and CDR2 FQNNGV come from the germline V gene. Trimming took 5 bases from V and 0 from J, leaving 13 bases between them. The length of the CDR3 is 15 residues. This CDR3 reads CASSPELQMNTEAFF. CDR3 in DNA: TGTGCCAGCAGCCCGGAGCTCCAAATGAACACTGAAGCTTTCTTT.

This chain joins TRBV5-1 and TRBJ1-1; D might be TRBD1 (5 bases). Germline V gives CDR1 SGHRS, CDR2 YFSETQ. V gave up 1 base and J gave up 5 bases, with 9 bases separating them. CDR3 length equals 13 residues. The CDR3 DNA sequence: TGCGCCAGCAGCTTGTGGGGGAGGACTGAAGCTTTCTTT. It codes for CASSLWGRTEAFF.

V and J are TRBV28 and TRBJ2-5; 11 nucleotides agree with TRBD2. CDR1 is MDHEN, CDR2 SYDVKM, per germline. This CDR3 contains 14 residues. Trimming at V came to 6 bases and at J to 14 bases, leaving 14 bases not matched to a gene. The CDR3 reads CASSQDHIAGGVYF. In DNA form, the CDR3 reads TGTGCCAGCAGCCAAGATCATATAGCGGGGGGGGTTTACTTC.

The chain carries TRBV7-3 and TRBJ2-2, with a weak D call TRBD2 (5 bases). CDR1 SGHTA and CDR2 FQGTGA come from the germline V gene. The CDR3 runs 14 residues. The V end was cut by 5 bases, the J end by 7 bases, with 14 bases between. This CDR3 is CASSRATGIGELFF. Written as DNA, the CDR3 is TGTGCCAGCAGCCGAGCGACCGGGATCGGGGAGCTGTTTTTT.

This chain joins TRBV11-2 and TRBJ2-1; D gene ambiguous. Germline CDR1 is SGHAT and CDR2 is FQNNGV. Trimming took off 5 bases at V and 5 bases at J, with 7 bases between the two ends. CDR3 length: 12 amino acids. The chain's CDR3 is CASSPQDNEQFF. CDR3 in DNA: TGTGCCAGCAGCCCGCAAGACAATGAGCAGTTCTTC.

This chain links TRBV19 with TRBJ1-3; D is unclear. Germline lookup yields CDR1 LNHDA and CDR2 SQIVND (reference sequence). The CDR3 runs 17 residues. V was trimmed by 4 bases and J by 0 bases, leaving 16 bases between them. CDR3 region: CASSRSRTVFSGNTIYF. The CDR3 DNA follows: TGTGCCAGTAGTAGAAGCCGAACCGTCTTCTCTGGAAACACCATATATTTT.

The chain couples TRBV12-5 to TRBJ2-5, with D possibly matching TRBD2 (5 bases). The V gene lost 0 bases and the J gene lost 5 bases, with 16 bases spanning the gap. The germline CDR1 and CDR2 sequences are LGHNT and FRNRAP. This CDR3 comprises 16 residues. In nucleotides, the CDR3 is TGTGCTAGTGGTTTGGTTGCGACCGGGAATTGGGAGACCCAGTACTTC. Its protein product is CASGLVATGNWETQYF.

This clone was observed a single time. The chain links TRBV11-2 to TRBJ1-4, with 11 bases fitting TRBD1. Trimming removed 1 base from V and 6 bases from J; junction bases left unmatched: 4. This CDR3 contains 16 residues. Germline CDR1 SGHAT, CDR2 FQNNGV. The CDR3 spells CASSLALGQGDEKLFF. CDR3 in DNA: TGTGCCAGCAGCTTAGCCCTGGGACAGGGGGATGAAAAACTGTTTTTT.